These 5 T cell receptor beta chains originate from one sample sequenced in a study of shared clonotypes between healthy human individuals. TCRdb's copy holds only in-frame clones and misses some; the assay was immunoSEQ multiplex PCR. The table has roughly 2 million clones, around 95% seen once. Sequencing input: naive CD4+ T cells sorted from blood. Subset here: CD45RA+ positively selected. Source of these receptors: a young man in good health.

The rearrangement joins TRBV5-1 to TRBJ2-5, with 7 positions matching TRBD1. Germline CDR1 and CDR2: SGHRS and YFSETQ. With 4 bases clipped from V and 4 bases from J, the junction kept 7 bases outside the gene matches. CDR3 length equals 14 residues. CDR3 amino acids: CASSVTGVRETQYF. CDR3 nucleotide sequence: TGCGCCAGCAGCGTCACAGGGGTTCGAGAGACCCAGTACTTC.

This clone was observed once. V is TRBV5-4 and J is TRBJ2-1; D is unresolved. The germline gives CDR1 SGHNT, CDR2 YYREEE (reference sequence). CDR3 length equals 12 residues. Trimming stripped 4 bases from V and 7 bases from J, with 9 bases between. CDR3 protein: CASSHPRNEQFF. The CDR3 nucleotides read TGTGCCAGCAGCCACCCACGTAATGAGCAGTTCTTC.

The V call is TRBV6-6, the J call TRBJ2-3; 8 positions agree with TRBD1. J lost 2 bases, V lost 6 bases, and 7 bases had no gene match. This CDR3 has 15 amino acids. CDR1 MNHNY and CDR2 SVGAGI come from the germline V gene (reference sequence). The CDR3 is CASSRTGQDTDTQYF. The CDR3, as DNA: TGTGCCAGCAGCCGGACAGGGCAAGACACAGATACGCAGTATTTT.

This rearrangement joins TRBV5-5 to TRBJ1-3; the D gene is possibly TRBD1 (5 bases). The germline CDR1 and CDR2 sequences are SGHKS and YYEKEE (reference sequence). This CDR3 contains 15 residues. V gave up 3 bases and J gave up 4 bases, with 14 bases separating them. As DNA, the CDR3 is TGTGCCAGCAGCTCGCCTGGGGCTGGAGGAAACACCATATATTTT. This sequence encodes CASSSPGAGGNTIYF.

Here the CDR3 DNA reads TGTGCCACCAAACTAGCGGGGGATCAAGAGACCCAGTACTTC. This encodes CATKLAGDQETQYF. V usage is TRBV10-3 and J usage is TRBJ2-5; 11 nucleotides line up with TRBD2. Germline assignment: CDR1 ENHRY and CDR2 SYGVKD. The CDR3 sequence is 14 residues long. With V trimmed by 10 bases and J by 2 bases, 6 bases remained unmatched.